The rows below give T cell receptor beta chains drawn from one sample of a study of blood T cells in healthy people across ages. TCRdb recomputed calls from the 5' RACE reads with MiXCR, one row per CDR3 protein. The sample lists about 680,000 distinct CDR3 sequences; around 45% were seen once. The sample was blood. The receptor source for this set is a woman aged 60-70 years in good health. The CDR3 runs from the conserved cysteine through the conserved F or W. A D gene is named only where the DNA matches it firmly. The listing skips clone size in some rows; elsewhere it reads once, few, many or a size class.

J gene: TRBJ2-7
clone size: NA
D gene: NA
V gene: TRBV28
CDR3 DNA: TGTGCCAGCAGTTCAACCAATCCTACAGGGCCGTACTTC
CDR3 protein: CASSSTNPTGPYF

J gene: TRBJ2-7
clone size: NA
D gene: NA
V gene: TRBV29-1
CDR3 DNA: TGCAGCGTTGGGGAAGGGTCTGACGAGCAGTACTTC
CDR3 protein: CSVGEGSDEQYF

J gene: TRBJ1-2
clone size: few
D gene: NA
V gene: TRBV20-1
CDR3 DNA: TGCAGAGCGACGGGGTCGACTTATGGCTACACCTTC
CDR3 protein: CRATGSTYGYTF

J gene: TRBJ2-3
clone size: many
D gene: TRBD1
V gene: TRBV7-9
CDR3 DNA: TGTGCCAGCAGCACCCGGGACAGCTACCTTACGCAGTATTTT
CDR3 protein: CASSTRDSYLTQYF

J gene: TRBJ1-4
clone size: NA
D gene: NA
V gene: TRBV24-1
CDR3 DNA: TGTGCCACCAGTGATTTGGGCCCTACGGGGGCTGAAAAACTGTTTTTT
CDR3 protein: CATSDLGPTGAEKLFF

J gene: TRBJ2-1
clone size: few
D gene: NA
V gene: TRBV29-1
CDR3 DNA: TGCAGCGCGACAGGTCCGAGCTCCTACAATGAGCAGTTCTTC
CDR3 protein: CSATGPSSYNEQFF

J gene: TRBJ2-1
clone size: few
D gene: TRBD2
V gene: TRBV9
CDR3 DNA: TGTGCCAGCAGCTTTCGGACTAGCGTCGAGCAGTTCTTC
CDR3 protein: CASSFRTSVEQFF

J gene: TRBJ2-7
clone size: NA
D gene: NA
V gene: TRBV4-1
CDR3 DNA: TGCGCCAGCAGCCAAGACTCCTACTCCTACAATGAGCAGTACTTC
CDR3 protein: CASSQDSYSYNEQYF

J gene: TRBJ1-2
clone size: NA
D gene: NA
V gene: TRBV28
CDR3 DNA: TGTGCCAGCAGCCCTCCGGGGCGGGTTGTTAGGGGTGGCTACACCTTC
CDR3 protein: CASSPPGRVVRGGYTF

J gene: TRBJ2-2
clone size: NA
D gene: NA
V gene: TRBV7-7
CDR3 DNA: TGTGCACTGGCAGCAGTAAGCGGGGAGCTGTTTTTT
CDR3 protein: CALAAVSGELFF